Presented here are 9 T cell receptor beta chains from one specimen sequenced in a study of early T cells in non-severe SARS-CoV-2 infection. Using its own MiXCR run on the 5' RACE reads, TCRdb lists one record per CDR3 protein. This table holds tens of thousands of distinct CDR3 sequences, 4.8% found once. Sequenced: whole blood. The receptors derive from an adult who was a healthcare worker with PCR-confirmed SARS-CoV-2 infection or an uninfected control (not recorded which).

The chain is built from TRBV7-8 and TRBJ1-3, with D unresolved. V gave up 0 bases and J gave up 0 bases, with 6 bases separating them. The CDR3 is 15 residues long. Germline lookup yields CDR1 SGHVS and CDR2 FQNEAQ. This chain's CDR3 is CASSLASDSGNTIYF. In DNA, the CDR3 is TGTGCCAGCAGCTTAGCGTCGGACTCTGGAAACACCATATATTTT. Full variable domain (remainder filled in from reference TRBV7-8 and TRBJ1-3): GAGVSQSPRYKVAKRGQDVALRCDPISGHVSLFWYQQALGQGPEFLTYFQNEAQLDKSGLPSDRFFAERPEGSVSTLKIQRTQQEDSAVYLCASSLASDSGNTIYFGEGSWLTVV.

This clonotype was seen at least ten times. This sequence joins TRBV3-1 and TRBJ2-7, with D uncertain. The CDR3 length is 11 residues. V lost 6 bases and J 0 bases, leaving 3 bases between the germline ends. Germline CDR1 reads LGHDT; CDR2 reads YNNKEL (reference sequence). Written as DNA, the CDR3 is TGTGCCAGCAGTCGCTCCTACGAGCAGTACTTC. This encodes CASSRSYEQYF.

This clonotype was recorded at least ten times. J is TRBJ2-4 and V is TRBV28; tentative D call: TRBD2 (6 bases). The CDR3 extends over 12 amino acids. V was cut by 3 bases and J by 6 bases, with 6 bases left in between. The V gene's germline CDR1 is MDHEN and CDR2 SYDVKM. The CDR3 is CASSLGGNIQYF. In nucleotides, the CDR3 is TGTGCCAGCAGTTTGGGGGGAAACATTCAGTACTTC.

In this sample, this clonotype turned up many times. The rearrangement uses TRBV28 and TRBJ2-7; weak D call: TRBD1 (6 bases). The CDR3 loop spans 16 amino acids. The V gene's germline CDR1 is MDHEN and CDR2 SYDVKM. Trimming stripped 6 bases from V and 7 bases from J, with 25 bases between. CDR3 sequence (DNA): TGTGCCAGCAGACTAATGGACAGACGATCTTCGGGAGAGCAGTACTTC. Amino acids: CASRLMDRRSSGEQYF.

The chain joins TRBV24-1 to TRBJ2-2, with 9 positions matching TRBD1. V gave up 4 bases and J gave up 3 bases; unmatched junction bases: 5. CDR1 is KGHDR, CDR2 SFDVKD, per germline. This CDR3 contains 16 residues. The CDR3: CATSDSGQGYTGELFF. CDR3 nucleotides: TGTGCCACCAGTGACTCTGGACAGGGGTACACCGGGGAGCTGTTTTTT.

By sample share, this clonotype is medium-sized. This chain connects TRBV28 to TRBJ2-1; maybe TRBD1 (5 bases). Trimming removed 6 bases from V and 8 bases from J, with 14 bases in between. This CDR3 region has 13 residues. Germline CDR1 MDHEN, CDR2 SYDVKM. The chain's CDR3 is CASSLQSRDEQFF. CDR3 sequence (DNA): TGTGCCAGCAGCTTACAATCCAGGGATGAGCAGTTCTTC.

This clonotype came up many times. The rearrangement uses TRBV5-1 and TRBJ1-5; TRBD1 is a possible D gene (5 bases). The CDR3 is 16 residues long. V dropped 4 bases and J dropped 3 bases, with 17 bases sitting between them. Germline-derived CDR1 and CDR2 are SGHRS and YFSETQ. The CDR3 DNA reads TGCGCCAGCAGCCCCTGGGCAGGGAAGTTCAATCAGCCCCAGCATTTT. This encodes CASSPWAGKFNQPQHF.

This clonotype was seen ten or more times. The rearrangement joins TRBV20-1 to TRBJ2-5, with D tentatively TRBD1 (6 bases). Per germline, CDR1 DFQATT and CDR2 SNEGSKA (reference sequence). The CDR3 is 16 residues long. Trimming took off 0 bases at V and 2 bases at J, with 16 bases between the two ends. The CDR3: CSAREARAGTQETQYF. CDR3 DNA: TGCAGTGCTAGAGAGGCCAGGGCCGGGACACAAGAGACCCAGTACTTC.

This clonotype has ten or more counts. J is TRBJ1-1 and V is TRBV20-1; 7 nucleotides align to TRBD1. CDR1 DFQATT and CDR2 SNEGSKA come from the germline V gene (reference sequence). V shed 5 bases and J 1 base; nucleotides not matched to a gene: 7. This CDR3 is built from 14 residues. This CDR3 reads CSAQKGGANTEAFF. Written as DNA, the CDR3 is TGCAGTGCTCAAAAAGGGGGCGCGAACACTGAAGCTTTCTTT.